This T cell receptor (beta chain) emerged from a study of cytomegalovirus exposure and HLA in healthy donors. Researchers ran the PCR with 60 Vbeta and 13 Jbeta primers. The method was immunoSEQ multiplex PCR; TCRdb's version includes in-frame clones alone and lacks a portion of them. The profile shows about 130,000 clones, approximately 80% of them singletons. Findings and caveats of the study: Specific recognition of CMV antigens was confirmed in vitro for a few chains (all CMV-associated). Later analysis identified about 18,000 TCR beta sequences associated with HLA alleles, using a false discovery rate threshold of 0.05. Most TCR sequences showed up rarely, but some public TCRs showed up in many donors.

This clone was seen only a few times. Its specificity is unknown. In germline, CDR1 is MNHNY, CDR2 SVGAGI (reference sequence). The V gene end was trimmed by 6 bases and the J gene end by 5 bases; junction bases not matched to a gene: 3. The CDR3 is made up of 13 amino acids. The V and J genes are TRBV6-6 and TRBJ2-1; 8 nucleotides align to TRBD2. Material: PBMCs. The clonotype originates from a man between 50 and 59 years old in good health and CMV-seronegative. The CDR3 sequence: CASSDGRDNEQFF. The DNA for the CDR3 is TGTGCCAGCAGCGACGGGAGGGACAATGAGCAGTTCTTC.